Listed below are T cell receptor beta chains from one sample, sequenced in a study of T-cell reconstitution after alpha-beta-depleted transplantation in children. TCRdb independently ran MiXCR on the PCR reads; one entry per CDR3 protein. The repertoire holds hundreds of thousands of distinct CDR3 sequences, with 9.5% to 13% as singletons. This specimen was PBMCs, taken before TCRalphabeta/CD19-depleted stem cell transplant. These receptors were taken from a child less than two years old with acute myeloid leukemia, due to receive a stem cell transplant. Both conserved end residues are part of each CDR3. The order of the fields is V gene, D gene, clone size, J gene, CDR3 protein, CDR3 DNA. D genes are given only for firm matches. A row's size may be missing; if present it is once, few, many or a size class.

TRBV18,NA,few,TRBJ1-1,CTSSKGLYTEAFF,TGTACCAGCTCGAAGGGGTTGTACACTGAAGCTTTCTTT
TRBV12-3/TRBV12-4,NA,NA,TRBJ2-5,CASGGGQGNFETQYF,TGTGCCAGCGGGGGCGGGCAGGGAAATTTTGAGACCCAGTACTTC
TRBV6-5,TRBD1,many,TRBJ1-5,CASSSTGGISNQPQHF,TGTGCCAGCAGTTCGACAGGGGGAATAAGCAATCAGCCCCAGCATTTT
TRBV19,TRBD2,NA,TRBJ2-5,CASSIGLAGGSETQYF,TGTGCCAGTAGTATAGGACTAGCGGGAGGTAGTGAGACCCAGTACTTC
TRBV4-3,NA,NA,TRBJ1-1,CASSHKYYHTEAFF,TGCGCCAGCAGCCACAAATACTATCACACTGAAGCTTTCTTT
TRBV5-5,NA,many,TRBJ1-1,CASSYDTRNTEAFF,TGTGCCAGCAGTTACGACACCCGGAACACTGAAGCTTTCTTT
TRBV7-2,NA,many,TRBJ2-2,CASSPRQLAGELFF,TGTGCCAGCAGCCCGCGGCAGTTGGCCGGGGAGCTGTTTTTT
TRBV15,TRBD2,many,TRBJ2-1,CATSRDGRAYNEQFF,TGTGCCACCAGCAGAGACGGGAGGGCCTACAATGAGCAGTTCTTC
TRBV4-3,NA,many,TRBJ2-7,CASSQDWISDYEQYF,TGCGCCAGCAGCCAAGATTGGATTAGCGACTACGAGCAGTACTTC
TRBV29-1,NA,many,TRBJ1-2,CSDRDGTYGYTF,TGCAGCGATCGGGACGGAACCTATGGCTACACCTTC
TRBV20-1,NA,many,TRBJ1-2,CSAPAPGAYGYTF,TGCAGTGCCCCGGCACCGGGGGCCTATGGCTACACCTTC
TRBV4-3,TRBD1,many,TRBJ2-1,CASSQEPRTGDEQFF,TGCGCCAGCAGCCAAGAACCCCGGACAGGGGATGAGCAGTTCTTC
TRBV4-1,NA,NA,TRBJ1-3,CASSPPGGQSGNTIYF,TGCGCCAGCAGCCCCCCTGGGGGGCAATCTGGAAACACCATATATTTT
TRBV12-3/TRBV12-4,NA,many,TRBJ2-3,CASSVSMTDTQYF,TGTGCCAGCAGTGTATCGATGACAGATACGCAGTATTTT
TRBV27,TRBD2,few,TRBJ2-1,CASSLRPGLADYNEQFF,TGTGCCAGCAGTTTAAGGCCGGGACTAGCGGACTACAATGAGCAGTTCTTC
TRBV24-1,TRBD1,many,TRBJ2-5,CATSDATGGPRETQYF,TGTGCCACCAGTGATGCGACAGGGGGCCCTCGGGAGACCCAGTACTTC
TRBV5-1,NA,many,TRBJ1-1,CASSLAVGQPLNTEAFF,TGCGCCAGCAGCTTGGCGGTGGGGCAGCCCTTAAACACTGAAGCTTTCTTT
TRBV12-3/TRBV12-4,NA,NA,TRBJ1-6,CASAPQENSPLHF,TGTGCCAGCGCGCCCCAAGAGAATTCACCCCTCCACTTT